This T cell receptor beta chain was captured in a study of T cell changes during pregnancy in multiple sclerosis. CDR1 SEHNR and CDR2 FQNEAQ come from the germline V gene (reference sequence). This CDR3 is built from 14 residues. V lost 1 base, J lost 2 bases, and 8 bases lay in between. The data were produced by immunoSEQ multiplex PCR, yet TCRdb's version contains in-frame clones alone and is incomplete. The repertoire holds roughly 32,000 clones, with about 93% as singletons. The chain combines TRBV7-9 with TRBJ1-2; tentatively, D is TRBD1 (5 bases). The sample in question was CD4+ T cells from peripheral blood mononuclear cells, obtained in the second trimester of pregnancy. This TCR was sampled from a female donor with multiple sclerosis, enrolled in a pregnancy study. The CDR3 DNA reads TGTGCCAGCAGCTTAGTAGCAGGGAACTATGGCTACACCTTC. Translating gives CASSLVAGNYGYTF.